This T cell receptor beta chain emerged from a study of regulatory T cells in long-lasting Graves disease. Study-level results: Whereas 900 to 1,000 public clonotypes were shared by new patients, persistent patients shared more, at about 2,500. For persistent Graves' patients, TCR diversity was lower than for newly diagnosed ones.

Regarding time point: persistent/refractory GD, antithyroid drugs over 5 years with positive TRAb. Preparation of the TCR library used RNA extracted from PBMCs. V was clipped by 3 bases and J by 4 bases; unmatched bases: 4. Looked up from germline, CDR1 is KGHSH and CDR2 is LQKENI. The CDR3 length is 15 residues. TCR beta libraries were built with iRepertoire HTBI primers and Arm-PCR of CDR3 regions. From the multiplex PCR reads, TCRdb called clonotypes with MiXCR, one entry per CDR3 protein. The sample carries under 450,000 distinct CDR3 sequences, more than 20% recorded once. As regards this clonotype: The antigen is not known.

The specimen comprised peripheral blood mononuclear cells (PBMCs), sampled when the disease was refractory, from a patient treated with antithyroid drugs. This clonotype was obtained from a woman in her thirties or forties with Graves disease. The genes are TRBV18 and TRBJ2-7; 12 bases are shared with TRBD1. The CDR3 coding sequence is TGTGCCAGCTCACCCGGGACAGGGGGCGGTTACGAGCAGTACTTC. It specifies CASSPGTGGGYEQYF.